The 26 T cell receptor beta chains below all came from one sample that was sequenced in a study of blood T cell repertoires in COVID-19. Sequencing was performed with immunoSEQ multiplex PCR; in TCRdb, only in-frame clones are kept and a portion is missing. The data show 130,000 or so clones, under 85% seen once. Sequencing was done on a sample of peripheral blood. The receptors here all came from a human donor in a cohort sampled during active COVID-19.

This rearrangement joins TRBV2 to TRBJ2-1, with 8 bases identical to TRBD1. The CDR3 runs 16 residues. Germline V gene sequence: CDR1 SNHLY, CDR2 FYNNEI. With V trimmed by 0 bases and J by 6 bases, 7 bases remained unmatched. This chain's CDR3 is CASSEARTGRLNEQFF. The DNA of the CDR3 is TGTGCCAGCAGTGAAGCGAGGACAGGGCGTCTCAATGAGCAGTTCTTC.

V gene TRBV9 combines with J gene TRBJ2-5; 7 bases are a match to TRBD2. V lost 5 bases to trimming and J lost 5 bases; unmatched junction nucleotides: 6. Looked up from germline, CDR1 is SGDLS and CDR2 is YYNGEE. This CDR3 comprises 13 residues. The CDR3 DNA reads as TGTGCCAGCAGGGGAGCGGGAACGGAGACCCAGTACTTC. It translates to CASRGAGTETQYF.

CDR3: CASSGSWGTPQGTYEQYF. CDR3 nucleotide sequence: TGTGCCAGCAGTGGTAGTTGGGGGACACCTCAAGGGACCTACGAGCAGTACTTC. The chain combines TRBV25-1 with TRBJ2-7; D possibly corresponds to TRBD1 (6 bases). The V and J ends lost 4 bases and 2 bases respectively, with 24 bases between them. The germline V gene encodes CDR1 MGHDK and CDR2 SYGVNS. The CDR3 runs to 18 residues.

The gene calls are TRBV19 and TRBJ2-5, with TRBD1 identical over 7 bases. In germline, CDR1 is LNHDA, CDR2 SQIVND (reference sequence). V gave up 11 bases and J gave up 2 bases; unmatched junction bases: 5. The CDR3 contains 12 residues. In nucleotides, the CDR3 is TGTGCCGCCGGGACAGCTCAAGAGACCCAGTACTTC. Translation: CAAGTAQETQYF.

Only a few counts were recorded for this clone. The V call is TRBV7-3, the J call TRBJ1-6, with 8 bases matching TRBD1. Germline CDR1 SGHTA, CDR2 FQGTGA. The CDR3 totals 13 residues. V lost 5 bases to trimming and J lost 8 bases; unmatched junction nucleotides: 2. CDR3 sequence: CASSTDRDSPLHF. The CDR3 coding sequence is TGTGCCAGCAGCACGGACAGGGATTCACCCCTCCACTTT.

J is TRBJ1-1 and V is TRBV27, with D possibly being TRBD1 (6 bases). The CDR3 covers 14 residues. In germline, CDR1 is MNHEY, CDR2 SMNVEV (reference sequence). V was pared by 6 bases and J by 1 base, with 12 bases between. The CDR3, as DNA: TGTGCCAGCAGCGTACGCAGGGGGAACACTGAAGCTTTCTTT. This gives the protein CASSVRRGNTEAFF.

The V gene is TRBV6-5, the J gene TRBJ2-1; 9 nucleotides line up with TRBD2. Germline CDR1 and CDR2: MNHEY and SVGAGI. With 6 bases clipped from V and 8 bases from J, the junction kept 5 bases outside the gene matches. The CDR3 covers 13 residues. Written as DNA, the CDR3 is TGTGCCAGCAGGAGCGGGAGGATGGATGAGCAGTTCTTC. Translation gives CASRSGRMDEQFF.

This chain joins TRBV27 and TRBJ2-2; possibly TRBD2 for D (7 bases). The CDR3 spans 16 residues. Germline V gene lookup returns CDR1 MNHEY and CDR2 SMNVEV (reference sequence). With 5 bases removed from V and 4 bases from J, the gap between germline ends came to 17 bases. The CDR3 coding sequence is TGTGCCAGCAGTCCTGTGGGGGGGCTCCTCACCGGGGAGCTGTTTTTT. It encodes CASSPVGGLLTGELFF.

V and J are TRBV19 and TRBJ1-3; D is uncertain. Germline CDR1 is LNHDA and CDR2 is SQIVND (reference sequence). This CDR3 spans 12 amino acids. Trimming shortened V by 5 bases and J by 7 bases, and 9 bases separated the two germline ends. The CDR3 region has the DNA TGTGCCAGTAGTCTTCGAGGGAACACCATATATTTT. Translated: CASSLRGNTIYF.

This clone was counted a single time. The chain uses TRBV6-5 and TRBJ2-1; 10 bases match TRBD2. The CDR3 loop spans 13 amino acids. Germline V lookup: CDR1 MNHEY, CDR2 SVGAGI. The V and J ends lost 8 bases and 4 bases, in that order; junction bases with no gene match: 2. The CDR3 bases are TGTGCCAGCGCTAGCGGGAGATACAATGAGCAGTTCTTC. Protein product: CASASGRYNEQFF.

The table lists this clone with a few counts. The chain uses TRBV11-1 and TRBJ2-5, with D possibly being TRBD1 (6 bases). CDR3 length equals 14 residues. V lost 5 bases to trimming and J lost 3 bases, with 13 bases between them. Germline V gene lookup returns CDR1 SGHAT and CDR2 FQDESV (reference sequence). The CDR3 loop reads CASSPTGLEETQYF. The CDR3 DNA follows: TGTGCCAGCAGCCCGACAGGTTTGGAAGAGACCCAGTACTTC. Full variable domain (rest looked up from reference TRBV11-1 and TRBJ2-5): EAEVAQSPRYKITEKSQAVAFWCDPISGHATLYWYRQILGQGPELLVQFQDESVVDDSQLPKDRFSAERLKGVDSTLKIQPAELGDSAMYLCASSPTGLEETQYFGPGTRLLVL.

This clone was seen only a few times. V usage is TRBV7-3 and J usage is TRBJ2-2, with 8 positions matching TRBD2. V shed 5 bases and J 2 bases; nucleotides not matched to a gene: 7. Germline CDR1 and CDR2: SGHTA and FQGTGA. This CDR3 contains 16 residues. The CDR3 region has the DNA TGTGCCAGCAGCCCCCAGACTAGCGCCAACACCGGGGAGCTGTTTTTT. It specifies CASSPQTSANTGELFF.

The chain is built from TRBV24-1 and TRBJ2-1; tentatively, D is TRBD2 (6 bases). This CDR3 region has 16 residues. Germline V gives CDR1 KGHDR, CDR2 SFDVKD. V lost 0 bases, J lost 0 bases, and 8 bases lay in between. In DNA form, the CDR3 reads TGTGCCACCAGTGATTTGGGAGGGAGCTCCTACAATGAGCAGTTCTTC. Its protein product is CATSDLGGSSYNEQFF.

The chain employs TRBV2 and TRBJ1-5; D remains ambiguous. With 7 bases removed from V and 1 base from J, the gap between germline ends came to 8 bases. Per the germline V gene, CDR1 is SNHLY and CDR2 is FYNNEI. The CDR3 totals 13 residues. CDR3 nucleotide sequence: TGTGCCAGCAAGGCGGAGAGCAATCAGCCCCAGCATTTT. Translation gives CASKAESNQPQHF.

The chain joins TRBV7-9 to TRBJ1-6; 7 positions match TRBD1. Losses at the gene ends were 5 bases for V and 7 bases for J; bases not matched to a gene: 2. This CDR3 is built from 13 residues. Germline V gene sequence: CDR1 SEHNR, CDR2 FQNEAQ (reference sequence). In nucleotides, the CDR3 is TGTGCCAGCAGCAGGGACAGCAATTCACCCCTCCACTTT. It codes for CASSRDSNSPLHF.

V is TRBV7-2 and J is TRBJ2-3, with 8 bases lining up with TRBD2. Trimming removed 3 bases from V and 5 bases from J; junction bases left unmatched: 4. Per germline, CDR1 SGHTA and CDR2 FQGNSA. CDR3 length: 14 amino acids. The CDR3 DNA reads TGTGCCAGCAGCTTCGGGACTAGAGGAGATACGCAGTATTTT. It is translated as CASSFGTRGDTQYF. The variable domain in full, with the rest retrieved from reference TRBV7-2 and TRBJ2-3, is GAGVSQSPSNKVTEKGKDVELRCDPISGHTALYWYRQSLGQGLEFLIYFQGNSAPDKSGLPSDRFSAERTGGSVSTLTIQRTQQEDSAVYLCASSFGTRGDTQYFGPGTRLTVL.

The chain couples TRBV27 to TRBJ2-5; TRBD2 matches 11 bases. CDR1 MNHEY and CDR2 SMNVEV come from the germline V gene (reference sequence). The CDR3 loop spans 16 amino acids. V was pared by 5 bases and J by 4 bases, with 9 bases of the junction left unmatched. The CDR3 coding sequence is TGTGCCAGCAGTGACGAACCGGGACTAGCGGTAGAGACCCAGTACTTC. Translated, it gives CASSDEPGLAVETQYF.

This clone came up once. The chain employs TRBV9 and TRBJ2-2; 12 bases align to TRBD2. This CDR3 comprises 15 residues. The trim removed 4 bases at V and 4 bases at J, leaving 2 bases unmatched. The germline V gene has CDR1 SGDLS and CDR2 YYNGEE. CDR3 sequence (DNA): TGTGCCAGCAGCATGGGACTAGCGGGCACCGGGGAGCTGTTTTTT. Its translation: CASSMGLAGTGELFF.

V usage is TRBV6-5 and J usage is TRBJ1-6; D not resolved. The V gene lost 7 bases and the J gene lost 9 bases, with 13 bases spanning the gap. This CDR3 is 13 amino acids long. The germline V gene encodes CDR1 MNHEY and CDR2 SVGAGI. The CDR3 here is CASIRSGGSPLHF. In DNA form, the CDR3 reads TGTGCCAGCATCCGATCCGGCGGTTCACCCCTCCACTTT.

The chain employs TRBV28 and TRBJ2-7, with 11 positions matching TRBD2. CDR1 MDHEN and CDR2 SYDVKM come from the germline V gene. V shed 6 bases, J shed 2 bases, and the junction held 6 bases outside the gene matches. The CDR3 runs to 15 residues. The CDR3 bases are TGTGCCAGCAGCCCCCCGACTAGCGGGGCCTACGAGCAGTACTTC. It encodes CASSPPTSGAYEQYF.

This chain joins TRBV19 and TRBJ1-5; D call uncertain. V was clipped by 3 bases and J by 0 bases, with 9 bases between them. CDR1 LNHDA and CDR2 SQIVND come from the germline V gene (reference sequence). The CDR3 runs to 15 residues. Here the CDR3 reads CASSMQRHSNQPQHF. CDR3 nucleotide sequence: TGTGCCAGTAGTATGCAGAGACATAGCAATCAGCCCCAGCATTTT.

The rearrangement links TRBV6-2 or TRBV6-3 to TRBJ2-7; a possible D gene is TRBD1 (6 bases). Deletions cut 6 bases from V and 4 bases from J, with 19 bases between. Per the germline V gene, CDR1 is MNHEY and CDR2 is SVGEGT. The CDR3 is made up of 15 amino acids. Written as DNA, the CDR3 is TGTGCCAGCAGCCACCCAGGACAGACACTATACGAGCAGTACTTC. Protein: CASSHPGQTLYEQYF.

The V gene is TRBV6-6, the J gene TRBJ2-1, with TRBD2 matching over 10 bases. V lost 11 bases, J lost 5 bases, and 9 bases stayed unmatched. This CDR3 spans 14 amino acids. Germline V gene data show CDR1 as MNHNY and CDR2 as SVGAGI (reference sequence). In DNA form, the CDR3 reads TGTGCCGGCGGGACTAGCGAGAGGGACAATGAGCAGTTCTTC. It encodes CAGGTSERDNEQFF.

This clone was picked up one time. DNA for the CDR3: TGTGCCAGCAGGGGACAGGCGATCCCCTACAATGAGCAGTTCTTC. Its protein is CASRGQAIPYNEQFF. The chain uses TRBV28 and TRBJ2-1, with 8 bases lining up with TRBD1. Germline V CDR1 and CDR2: MDHEN, SYDVKM. V lost 6 bases, J lost 2 bases, and 6 bases stayed unmatched. The CDR3 is made up of 15 amino acids.

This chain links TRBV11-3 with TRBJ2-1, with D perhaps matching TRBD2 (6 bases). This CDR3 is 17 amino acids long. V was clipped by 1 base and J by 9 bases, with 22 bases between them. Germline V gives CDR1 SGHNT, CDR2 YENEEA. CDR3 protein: CASSLGGGRDGRSEQFF. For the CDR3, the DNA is TGTGCCAGCAGCTTAGGGGGAGGTCGGGACGGTAGGAGTGAGCAGTTCTTC. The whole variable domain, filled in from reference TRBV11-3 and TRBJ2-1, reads EAGVVQSPRYKIIEKKQPVAFWCNPISGHNTLYWYLQNLGQGPELLIRYENEEAVDDSQLPKDRFSAERLKGVDSTLKIQPAELGDSAVYLCASSLGGGRDGRSEQFFGPGTRLTVL.

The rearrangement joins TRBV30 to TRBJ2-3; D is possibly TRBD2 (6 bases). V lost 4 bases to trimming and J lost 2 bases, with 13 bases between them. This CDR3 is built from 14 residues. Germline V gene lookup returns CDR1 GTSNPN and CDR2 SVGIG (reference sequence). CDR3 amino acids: CAWKHGGHTDTQYF. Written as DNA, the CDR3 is TGTGCCTGGAAGCATGGAGGGCACACAGATACGCAGTATTTT. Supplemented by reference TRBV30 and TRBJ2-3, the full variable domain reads SQTIHQWPATLVQPVGSPLSLECTVEGTSNPNLYWYRQAAGRGLQLLFYSVGIGQISSEVPQNLSASRPQDRQFILSSKKLLLSDSGFYLCAWKHGGHTDTQYFGPGTRLTVL.